These 15 T cell receptor beta chains were sequenced from one sample in a study of T cells in Graves' hyperthyroidism and ophthalmopathy (dated by TCRdb to about 2019). Libraries were built with multiplex PCR. These reads were obtained on an Illumina HiSeq 2000. The TCR beta CDR3 regions were amplified from the RNA transcripts. For the first round of RT-PCR on the TCR CDR3, the HTBI primer set was used together with the Qiagen OneStep RT-PCR kit. Clones were called with MiXCR by TCRdb after fastp trimmed the public reads at Q25, and only in-frame beta chains were retained. Rows are combined by CDR3 protein, so each entry shows the most common genes and DNA. The sample contains fewer than 750,000 distinct CDR3 sequences, around 42% of them found a single time. Of the sample, more than 7.5% is held by the ten largest clones. The sample consisted of peripheral blood or thyroid tissue (not recorded which). The receptors derive from a woman younger than 30 with Graves' hyperthyroidism.

This clonotype was observed many times. The chain's CDR3 is CASSQWQGETQYF. The CDR3 DNA reads as TGCGCCAGCAGCCAATGGCAGGGGGAGACCCAGTACTTC. This chain joins TRBV4-1 and TRBJ2-5, with D possibly being TRBD1 (6 bases). V lost 2 bases and J 5 bases, leaving 9 bases between the germline ends. The CDR3 has 13 residues. The germline V gene has CDR1 MGHRA and CDR2 YSYEKL.

This clonotype appeared a few times. The chain joins TRBV5-4 to TRBJ1-3; D gene unclear. The germline gives CDR1 SGHNT, CDR2 YYREEE (reference sequence). The CDR3 length is 15 residues. Trimming took 2 bases from V and 0 from J, leaving 9 bases between them. This chain's CDR3 is CASSFRGSSGNTIYF. CDR3 DNA: TGTGCCAGCAGCTTTCGGGGAAGCTCTGGAAACACCATATATTTT.

This clonotype was counted once. The genes are TRBV19 and TRBJ1-4, with unresolved D. CDR3 length: 15 residues. V was clipped by 5 bases and J by 2 bases, with 12 bases between them. From germline, CDR1 is LNHDA and CDR2 SQIVND (reference sequence). CDR3 bases: TGTGCCAGTAGTCTGTGGTCCGGGACTAATGAAAAACTGTTTTTT. Its translation is CASSLWSGTNEKLFF.

The chain couples TRBV5-1 to TRBJ2-5; D is undetermined. V lost 3 bases and J 3 bases, leaving 12 bases between the germline ends. CDR1 and CDR2 from the germline V gene are SGHRS and YFSETQ. There are 14 residues in the CDR3. The CDR3 region is CASSSGPAEETQYF. For the CDR3, the DNA is TGCGCCAGCAGCTCCGGGCCGGCCGAAGAGACCCAGTACTTC.

This clonotype occurred many times. The chain recombines TRBV12-3 or TRBV12-4 with TRBJ1-5; D not certain. The CDR3 has 15 residues. V was shortened by 5 bases and J by 0 bases, with 11 bases between the two germline ends. The CDR3 DNA reads TGTGCCAGCAGTCAGGCCGTATTTAGCAATCAGCCCCAGCATTTT. Amino acids: CASSQAVFSNQPQHF.

CDR3 protein: CASSIGTELFF. The CDR3 nucleotides are TGTGCCAGTAGTATAGGGACGGAACTGTTTTTT. The chain links TRBV19 to TRBJ1-4; no definite D call. Trimming pared 1 base from V and 12 bases from J, leaving 6 bases between. CDR3 size: 11 residues. The germline V gene encodes CDR1 LNHDA and CDR2 SQIVND (reference sequence).

The table lists this clonotype with many counts. This chain links TRBV12-5 with TRBJ2-7, with 8 nucleotides matching TRBD1. CDR3 size: 14 residues. Germline values: CDR1 LGHNT, CDR2 FRNRAP. Trimming removed 4 bases from V and 3 bases from J; junction bases left unmatched: 5. Here the CDR3 DNA reads TGTGCTAGTGGTTCCGGGACAGGAGACTACGAGCAGTACTTC. Protein sequence: CASGSGTGDYEQYF.

This chain connects TRBV27 to TRBJ1-1, with TRBD1 as a possible D gene (5 bases). Trimming removed 4 bases from V and 7 bases from J, with 16 bases in between. The CDR3 sequence is 14 residues long. The V gene's germline CDR1 is MNHEY and CDR2 SMNVEV (reference sequence). The DNA of the CDR3 is TGTGCCAGCAGTTCGATCGGCCAGGGAATTGAAGCTTTCTTT. This translates into CASSSIGQGIEAFF.

This clonotype was observed a handful of times. The chain combines TRBV7-2 with TRBJ2-5; 12 bases map to TRBD2. This CDR3 contains 15 residues. Germline CDR1 and CDR2: SGHTA and FQGNSA. V shed 0 bases, J shed 4 bases, and the junction held 0 bases outside the gene matches. CDR3 loop: CASSLAGLAGETQYF. The CDR3 coding sequence is TGTGCCAGCAGCTTAGCGGGACTAGCGGGAGAGACCCAGTACTTC.

This clonotype was counted at least ten times. The chain uses TRBV6-5 and TRBJ2-2; D gene ambiguous. This CDR3 region has 13 residues. In germline, CDR1 is MNHEY, CDR2 SVGAGI. V lost 2 bases to trimming and J lost 4 bases, with 5 bases between them. CDR3 in DNA: TGTGCCAGCAGTTACAGGACCACCGGGGAGCTGTTTTTT. It encodes CASSYRTTGELFF.

The chain joins TRBV7-3 to TRBJ1-2; 9 bases map to TRBD1. V was clipped by 5 bases and J by 4 bases; unmatched bases: 5. CDR1 is SGHTA and CDR2 is FQGTGA in the germline V gene. The CDR3 consists of 14 residues. CDR3 sequence reads: CASSPGTGSYGYTF. CDR3 DNA sequence: TGTGCCAGCAGCCCCGGGACAGGGAGCTATGGCTACACCTTC.

The table lists this clonotype with many counts. V and J are TRBV5-8 and TRBJ1-1; D is unresolved. This CDR3 has 13 residues. Germline CDR1 is SGHTS and CDR2 is YDEGEE. The V and J ends lost 4 bases and 3 bases respectively, with 10 bases between them. The CDR3 reads CASSTSEDTEAFF. The CDR3 coding sequence is TGTGCCAGCAGCACCAGTGAGGACACTGAAGCTTTCTTT.

Concerning this clonotype itself: A much more abundant neighbour one base away suggests this may be a read error. The V and J genes are TRBV10-3 and TRBJ2-5; D gene ambiguous. V lost 10 bases to trimming and J lost 3 bases, with 15 bases between them. This CDR3 is built from 13 residues. Germline CDR1 and CDR2: ENHRY and SYGVKD. CDR3 residues: CASTPVRKETQYF. The CDR3 coding sequence is TGTGCCAGCACTCCGGTCCGGAAAGAGACCCAGTACTTC.

The chain couples TRBV5-1 to TRBJ2-2; unclear D gene. The CDR3 runs to 13 residues. Germline V lookup: CDR1 SGHRS, CDR2 YFSETQ. Trimming took off 5 bases at V and 4 bases at J, with 9 bases between the two ends. As DNA, the CDR3 is TGCGCCAGCAGGGAATATTCCACCGGGGAGCTGTTTTTT. This gives the protein CASREYSTGELFF.

This clonotype occurred many times. CDR3 sequence reads: CASSSNPLTGFF. CDR3 nucleotide sequence: TGTGCCAGCAGTTCGAACCCCCTTACTGGTTTCTTT. J is TRBJ1-1 and V is TRBV12-3 or TRBV12-4; D call uncertain. The ends were cut back, 4 bases at V and 13 bases at J, with 16 bases in the middle. The CDR3 has 12 amino acids.